This TCR beta chain was captured in a study of human T cells and chemical hapten exposure. Notes on the study in general: Sensitizing with DPC caused no change in TCRs above 1 in 1000 frequency.

At least ten counts were recorded for this clonotype. Its antigen is not known. The library tagged individual cDNA molecules with unique molecular identifiers. Methods used by the authors: Sample TCR totals centred on a median of around 95,000, ranging about 23,224 to 700,000. TCRdb reprocessed the RACE reads with MiXCR, giving one entry per CDR3 protein. Clone size and V and J calls follow TCRdb, not the original study. This table has about 130,000 distinct CDR3 sequences, approximately 9% appearing once. As to time point: healthy volunteer bleed at 2 weeks. RNA extraction used unfractionated whole blood as the source of total RNA. CDR3 length: 13 residues. With 2 bases removed from V and 2 bases from J, the gap between germline ends came to 6 bases. CDR1 is MNHEY, CDR2 SVGAGI, per germline.

The J gene is TRBJ1-2, the V gene TRBV6-5; the D gene is possibly TRBD1 (5 bases). Specimen: whole blood. This TCR was sampled from a male donor in good health. Some clones in this sample may be carry-over from other donors' samples. CDR3 nucleotides: TGTGCCAGCAGTTACAGGGACAACTATGGCTACACCTTC. Encoded protein: CASSYRDNYGYTF.